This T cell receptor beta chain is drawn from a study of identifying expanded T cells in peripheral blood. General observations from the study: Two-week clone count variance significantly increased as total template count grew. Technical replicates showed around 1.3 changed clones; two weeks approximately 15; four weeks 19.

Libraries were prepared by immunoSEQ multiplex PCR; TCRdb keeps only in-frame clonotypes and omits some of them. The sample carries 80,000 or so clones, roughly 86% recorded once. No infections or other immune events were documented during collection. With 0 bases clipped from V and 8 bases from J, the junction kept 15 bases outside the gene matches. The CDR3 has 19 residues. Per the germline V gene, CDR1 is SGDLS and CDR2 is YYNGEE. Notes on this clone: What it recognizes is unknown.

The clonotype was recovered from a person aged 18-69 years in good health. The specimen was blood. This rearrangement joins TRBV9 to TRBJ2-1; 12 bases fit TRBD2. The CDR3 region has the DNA TGTGCCAGCAGCGTAGGTGCGGTACTAGCGGGAGGCAGGAGAGATGAGCAGTTCTTC. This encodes CASSVGAVLAGGRRDEQFF.